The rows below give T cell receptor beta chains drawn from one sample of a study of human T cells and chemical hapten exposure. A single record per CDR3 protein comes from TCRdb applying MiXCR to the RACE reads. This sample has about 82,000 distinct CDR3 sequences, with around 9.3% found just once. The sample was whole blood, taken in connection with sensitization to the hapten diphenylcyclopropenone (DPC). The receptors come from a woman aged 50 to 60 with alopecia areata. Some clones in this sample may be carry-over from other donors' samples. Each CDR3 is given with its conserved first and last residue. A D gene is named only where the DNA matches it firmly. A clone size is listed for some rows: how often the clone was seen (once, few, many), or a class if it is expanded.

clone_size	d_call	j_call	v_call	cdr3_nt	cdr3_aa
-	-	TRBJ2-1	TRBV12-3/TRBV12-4	TGTGCCAGCAGTTTAACCCCTCCAGGGTTCGGTGAGCAGTTCTTC	CASSLTPPGFGEQFF
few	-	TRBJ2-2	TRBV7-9	TGTGCCAGCAGCTTACCGGGACCGGCATACACCGGGGAGCTGTTTTTT	CASSLPGPAYTGELFF
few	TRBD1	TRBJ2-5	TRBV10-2	TGCGCCAGCAGGGAGACAGGGGGAGAGACCCAGTACTTC	CASRETGGETQYF
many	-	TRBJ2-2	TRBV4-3	TGCGCCAGCAGCCAAGTGGGACGAGGCACCGGGGAGCTGTTTTTT	CASSQVGRGTGELFF
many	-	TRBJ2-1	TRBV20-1	TGCAGTGCTGTACTAGTTAACTCCTACAATGAGCAGTTCTTC	CSAVLVNSYNEQFF
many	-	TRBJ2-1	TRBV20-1	TGCAGTGCCGAGGAGAATGAGCAGTTCTTC	CSAEENEQFF
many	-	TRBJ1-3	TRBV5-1	TGCGCCAGCAGCGAAAGGGGGTCTGGAAACACCATATATTTT	CASSERGSGNTIYF
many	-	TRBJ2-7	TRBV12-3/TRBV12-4	TGTGCCAGCAGAACTACTGGCGGGGCTCCCTACGAGCAGTACTTC	CASRTTGGAPYEQYF
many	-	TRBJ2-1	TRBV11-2	TGTGCCAGCGGTAGCGCGGTCTCCTACAATGAGCAGTTCTTC	CASGSAVSYNEQFF
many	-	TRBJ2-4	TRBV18	TGTGCCAGCTCACCTTCGGGGACTCTCCTAGCCAAAAACATTCAGTACTTC	CASSPSGTLLAKNIQYF
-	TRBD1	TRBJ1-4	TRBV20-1	TGCAGTGTCCTCGGACAGGGGGCGGACCTTAATGAAAAACTGTTTTTT	CSVLGQGADLNEKLFF
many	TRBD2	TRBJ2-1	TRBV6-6	TGTGCCAGCAGGGCGACTAGCGGACACAATGAGCAGTTCTTC	CASRATSGHNEQFF
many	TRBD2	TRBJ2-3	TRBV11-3	TGTGCCAGCAGCTTAGCTACTAGCGGGGGCACAGATACGCAGTATTTT	CASSLATSGGTDTQYF
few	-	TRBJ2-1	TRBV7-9	TGTGCCAGCAGGCCGGACGAGGGGGTATACAATGAGCAGTTCTTC	CASRPDEGVYNEQFF
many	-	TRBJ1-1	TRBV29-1	TGCAGCGTGGAACGAGGGGTAACTGAAGCTTTCTTT	CSVERGVTEAFF
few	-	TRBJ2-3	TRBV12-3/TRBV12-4	TGTGCCAGCAGTTTTCTCCAGACCCCGCCCCCAGATACGCAGTATTTT	CASSFLQTPPPDTQYF
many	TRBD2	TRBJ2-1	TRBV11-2	TGTGCCAGCAGCTTAGGTAGCGGGAGCACCTACAATGAGCAGTTCTTC	CASSLGSGSTYNEQFF
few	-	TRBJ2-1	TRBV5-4	TGTGCCAGCAGCTTGCGGCTGGGGTCGAATGAGCAGTTCTTC	CASSLRLGSNEQFF
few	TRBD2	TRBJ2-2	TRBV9	TGTGCCAGCAGCCGTGGTACTAGCGGGAGTTTCGGCGGGGAGCTGTTTTTT	CASSRGTSGSFGGELFF
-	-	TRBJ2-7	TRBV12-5	TGTGCTAGTGCCCATAGGGTGAACCCAAAGTACGAGCAGTACTTC	CASAHRVNPKYEQYF
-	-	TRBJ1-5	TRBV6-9	TGTGCCACTCCGTCCGGGCAGCCCCAGCATTTT	CATPSGQPQHF
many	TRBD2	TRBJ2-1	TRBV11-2	TGTGCCAGCAGCTTAGCTGGACCGGGACTACACAATGAGCAGTTCTTC	CASSLAGPGLHNEQFF
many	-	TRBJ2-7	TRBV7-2	TGTGCCAGCAGCTTAGCACCGGAGGACTACGAGCAGTACTTC	CASSLAPEDYEQYF
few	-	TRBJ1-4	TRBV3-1	TGTGCCAGCAGCCAAAGTAATACGAGGTTTAATGAAAAACTGTTTTTT	CASSQSNTRFNEKLFF
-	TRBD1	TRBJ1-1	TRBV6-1	TGTGCCAGCAGTACCCGGGAGGGACAGGTGAACACTGAAGCTTTCTTT	CASSTREGQVNTEAFF
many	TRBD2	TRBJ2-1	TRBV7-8	TGTGCCAGCAGACAAGGGAGCGGGGTCTCCTACAATGAGCAGTTCTTC	CASRQGSGVSYNEQFF
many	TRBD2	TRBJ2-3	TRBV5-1	TGCGCCAGCAGCACTTGGGGCAGCGGGGAGAGCCCAGATACGCAGTATTTT	CASSTWGSGESPDTQYF
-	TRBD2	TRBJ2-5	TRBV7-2	TGTGCCAGCAGCTTATTAGCGGGAGCAATCCAAGAGACCCAGTACTTC	CASSLLAGAIQETQYF